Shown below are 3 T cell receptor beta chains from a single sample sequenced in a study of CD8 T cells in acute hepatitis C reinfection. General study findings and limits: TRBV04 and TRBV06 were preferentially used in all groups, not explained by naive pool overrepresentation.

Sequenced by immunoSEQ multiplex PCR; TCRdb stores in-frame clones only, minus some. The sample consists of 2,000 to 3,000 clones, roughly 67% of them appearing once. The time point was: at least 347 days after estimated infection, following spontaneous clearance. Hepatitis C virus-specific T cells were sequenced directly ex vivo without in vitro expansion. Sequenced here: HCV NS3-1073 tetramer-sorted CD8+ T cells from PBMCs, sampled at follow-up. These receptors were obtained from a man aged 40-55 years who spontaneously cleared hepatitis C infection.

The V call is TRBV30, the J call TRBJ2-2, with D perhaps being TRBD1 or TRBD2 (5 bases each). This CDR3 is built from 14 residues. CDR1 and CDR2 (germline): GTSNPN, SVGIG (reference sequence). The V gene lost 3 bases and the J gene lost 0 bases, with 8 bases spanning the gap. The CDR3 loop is CAWRGVPNTGELFF. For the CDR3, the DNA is TGTGCCTGGAGGGGGGTCCCGAACACCGGGGAGCTGTTTTTT.

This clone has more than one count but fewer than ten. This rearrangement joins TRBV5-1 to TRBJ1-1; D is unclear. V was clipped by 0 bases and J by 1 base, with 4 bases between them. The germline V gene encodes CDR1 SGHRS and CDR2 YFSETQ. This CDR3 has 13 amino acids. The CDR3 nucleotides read TGCGCCAGCAGCTTGGCGGAGAACACTGAAGCTTTCTTT. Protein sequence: CASSLAENTEAFF.

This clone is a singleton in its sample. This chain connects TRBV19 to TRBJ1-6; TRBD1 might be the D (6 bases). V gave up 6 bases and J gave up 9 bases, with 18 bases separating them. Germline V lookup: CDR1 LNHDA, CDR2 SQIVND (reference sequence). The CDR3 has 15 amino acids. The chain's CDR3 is CASSTMTGQVSPLHF. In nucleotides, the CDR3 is TGTGCCAGTAGCACAATGACAGGACAAGTTTCACCCCTCCACTTT. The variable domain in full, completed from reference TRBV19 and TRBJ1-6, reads DGGITQSPKYLFRKEGQNVTLSCEQNLNHDAMYWYRQDPGQGLRLIYYSQIVNDFQKGDIAEGYSVSREKKESFPLTVTSAQKNPTAFYLCASSTMTGQVSPLHFGNGTRLTVT.